This is a list of T cell receptor beta chains from one sample in a study of blood T cells in healthy people across ages. TCRdb re-called the 5' RACE reads through MiXCR, storing one row per CDR3 protein. The sample holds 650,000 to 1,000,000 distinct CDR3 sequences, 46% seen once. The sample was blood. Receptors originate from an elderly man in good health. Each CDR3 is given with its conserved first and last residue. The order of the fields is D gene, J gene, V gene, clone size, CDR3 protein, CDR3 DNA. A D gene is named only where the DNA matches it firmly. For some rows the clone size is stated as once, few or many, or as a class when expanded; others skip it.

>NA|TRBJ1-5|TRBV20-1|NA
CSASMVTGVSNQPQHF
TGCAGTGCTAGTATGGTGACGGGAGTTAGCAATCAGCCCCAGCATTTT
>NA|TRBJ2-3|TRBV7-2|NA
CASSLVQGRTDTQYF
TGTGCCAGCAGCTTAGTTCAGGGGCGCACAGATACGCAGTATTTT
>TRBD2|TRBJ2-5|TRBV20-1|NA
CSARDLAGDIQETQYF
TGCAGTGCTAGAGATCTAGCGGGTGACATCCAAGAGACCCAGTACTTC
>NA|TRBJ2-3|TRBV15|NA
CATSIGRSARHTDTQYF
TGTGCCACCAGCATCGGGAGATCGGCGAGACACACAGATACGCAGTATTTT
>TRBD2|TRBJ2-7|TRBV12-3/TRBV12-4|NA
CASSPGVAGASEQYF
TGTGCCAGCAGTCCTGGGGTAGCGGGAGCCTCCGAGCAGTACTTC
>NA|TRBJ1-1|TRBV24-1|NA
CAAKRGYANTEAFF
TGTGCCGCTAAGAGGGGGTACGCGAACACTGAAGCTTTCTTT
>TRBD1|TRBJ2-1|TRBV5-1|NA
CASSHRRGQGFYEQFF
TGCGCCAGCAGTCATCGTCGCGGACAGGGGTTCTATGAGCAGTTCTTC
>NA|TRBJ2-1|TRBV6-5|NA
CASSYSSMFSGSNEQFF
TGTGCCAGCAGTTACTCTTCGATGTTCAGTGGAAGCAATGAGCAGTTCTTC
>NA|TRBJ2-7|TRBV24-1|NA
CATSDYREPYNEQYF
TGTGCCACCAGTGATTACCGGGAGCCCTACAATGAGCAGTACTTC
>NA|TRBJ2-4|TRBV7-9|NA
CASSLTSPQGTFKNIPYF
TGTGCCAGCAGCCTAACTAGTCCCCAGGGCACATTCAAAAACATTCCGTACTTC
>NA|TRBJ1-6|TRBV6-1|NA
CASSESGASSYNSPLHF
TGTGCCAGCAGCGAATCAGGGGCGAGCTCCTATAATTCACCCCTCCACTTT
>NA|TRBJ2-3|TRBV5-1|few
CASSPSQRADTQYF
TGCGCCAGCAGCCCCAGTCAGAGGGCAGATACGCAGTATTTT
>TRBD1|TRBJ1-4|TRBV20-1|NA
CSARDRDRGNEKLFF
TGCAGTGCTAGAGATCGGGACAGGGGAAATGAAAAACTGTTTTTT
>NA|TRBJ2-7|TRBV12-3/TRBV12-4|few
CASSRDPYEQYF
TGTGCCAGCAGCCGAGATCCCTACGAGCAGTACTTC
>NA|TRBJ2-4|TRBV29-1|NA
CSVSTGGNIQYF
TGCAGCGTTTCGACAGGAGGAAACATTCAGTACTTC
>NA|TRBJ1-3|TRBV6-5|NA
CASSYSGPATGNTIYF
TGTGCCAGCAGTTACTCGGGACCTGCAACTGGAAACACCATATATTTT
>TRBD2|TRBJ2-5|TRBV20-1|NA
CSASGSGTSGSNEQYF
TGCAGTGCTAGTGGGTCTGGGACTAGCGGTTCAAATGAGCAGTACTTC
>NA|TRBJ2-5|TRBV20-1|once
CSPDRPEGETQYF
TGCAGTCCCGACAGGCCCGAAGGAGAGACCCAGTACTTC
>NA|TRBJ2-7|TRBV20-1|few
CSAFDPKVAYEQYF
TGCAGTGCTTTTGACCCCAAGGTCGCCTACGAGCAGTACTTC
>NA|TRBJ1-1|TRBV7-9|many
CASSLDGANTEAFF
TGTGCCAGCAGCTTAGACGGGGCGAACACTGAAGCTTTCTTT
>NA|TRBJ1-5|TRBV6-1|NA
CASSERYPGPQHF
TGTGCCAGCAGTGAAAGATACCCGGGACCCCAGCATTTT
>NA|TRBJ2-1|TRBV7-9|NA
CASSPALRYEQFF
TGTGCCAGCAGCCCAGCGCTACGCTATGAGCAGTTCTTC
>TRBD1|TRBJ2-7|TRBV2|NA
CTSRNRGQSSYEQYF
TGTACCAGCAGGAACAGGGGCCAAAGCTCCTACGAGCAGTACTTC
>NA|TRBJ1-2|TRBV25-1|NA
CASSAHDGNFYGYTF
TGTGCCAGCAGTGCCCACGACGGAAACTTCTATGGCTACACCTTC
>NA|TRBJ2-6|TRBV7-3|many
CASSLRGPGVLSGANVLTF
TGTGCCAGCAGCTTAAGAGGTCCTGGAGTCCTCTCTGGGGCCAACGTCCTGACTTTC
>NA|TRBJ2-1|TRBV10-3|many
CAISAGPPISNEQFF
TGTGCCATCAGTGCGGGACCCCCAATTTCCAATGAGCAGTTCTTC
>NA|TRBJ1-5|TRBV5-1|few
CASSLRGLSNQPQHF
TGCGCCAGCAGCTTAAGGGGTTTGAGCAATCAGCCCCAGCATTTT
>TRBD2|TRBJ2-1|TRBV12-3/TRBV12-4|NA
CASSNYGTSGRGNEQFF
TGTGCCAGCAGTAACTATGGGACTAGCGGGAGGGGAAATGAGCAGTTCTTC
>NA|TRBJ2-3|TRBV6-1|once
CASSRTTSGGNRADTQYF
TGTGCCAGCAGCAGGACAACTAGTGGGGGAAATCGGGCAGATACGCAGTATTTT
>NA|TRBJ2-3|TRBV20-1|few
CSASQGQGGYMSGTDTQYF
TGCAGTGCTAGTCAGGGGCAGGGAGGTTATATGAGCGGGACAGATACGCAGTATTTT
>NA|TRBJ2-7|TRBV2|NA
CASSEQRVSYEQYF
TGTGCCAGCAGTGAACAGCGAGTCTCCTACGAGCAGTACTTC
>NA|TRBJ1-1|TRBV11-1|once
CASSPPQTVNTEAFF
TGTGCCAGCAGCCCACCTCAGACGGTGAACACTGAAGCTTTCTTT
>NA|TRBJ1-2|TRBV7-2|many
CASSLGGTNTF
TGTGCCAGCAGCTTAGGAGGTACCAACACCTTC
>NA|TRBJ2-7|TRBV11-2|NA
CASSLAGVSHNEQYF
TGTGCCAGCAGCTTAGCGGGAGTGTCCCACAATGAGCAGTACTTC
>NA|TRBJ1-1|TRBV7-2|few
CASSLGKGLTEAFF
TGTGCCAGCAGCTTAGGCAAGGGTCTCACTGAAGCTTTCTTT
>NA|TRBJ2-3|TRBV20-1|NA
CSAWRGGSTDTQYF
TGCAGTGCTTGGAGGGGCGGGAGCACAGATACGCAGTATTTT
>NA|TRBJ2-7|TRBV10-3|NA
CAISVTGQGEQYF
TGTGCCATCAGTGTGACAGGTCAAGGGGAGCAGTACTTC
>TRBD1|TRBJ1-5|TRBV20-1|NA
CSAPGQGEWQPQHF
TGCAGTGCTCCAGGACAGGGGGAATGGCAGCCCCAGCATTTT
>NA|TRBJ1-1|TRBV20-1|NA
CSATGHPNTEAFF
TGCAGTGCAACGGGACACCCGAACACTGAAGCTTTCTTT
>TRBD1|TRBJ1-2|TRBV10-3|NA
CAISETGELYGYTF
TGTGCCATCAGTGAGACAGGGGAGCTTTATGGCTACACCTTC
>TRBD1|TRBJ2-7|TRBV6-2/TRBV6-3|NA
CASSPRQGRREQYF
TGTGCCAGCAGTCCTAGACAGGGGAGAAGAGAGCAGTACTTC
>NA|TRBJ2-3|TRBV6-6|NA
CASSYSPNHTQYF
TGTGCCAGCAGTTACTCGCCCAACCATACGCAGTATTTT
>NA|TRBJ1-1|TRBV20-1|NA
CSASVGAMNTEAFF
TGCAGTGCTAGTGTCGGGGCCATGAACACTGAAGCTTTCTTT